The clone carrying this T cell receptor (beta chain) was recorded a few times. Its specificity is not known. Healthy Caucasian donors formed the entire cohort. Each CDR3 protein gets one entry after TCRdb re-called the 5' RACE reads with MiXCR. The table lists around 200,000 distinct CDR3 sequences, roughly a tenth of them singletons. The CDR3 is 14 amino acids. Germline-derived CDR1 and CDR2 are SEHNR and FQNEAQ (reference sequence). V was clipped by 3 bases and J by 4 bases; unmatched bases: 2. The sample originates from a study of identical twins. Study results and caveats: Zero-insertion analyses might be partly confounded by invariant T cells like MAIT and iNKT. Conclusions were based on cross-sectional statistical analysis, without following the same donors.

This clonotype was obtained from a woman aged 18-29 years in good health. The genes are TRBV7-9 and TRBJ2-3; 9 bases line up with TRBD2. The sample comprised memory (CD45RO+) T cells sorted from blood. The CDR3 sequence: CASSLGGGADTQYF. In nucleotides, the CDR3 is TGTGCCAGCAGCTTGGGCGGGGGGGCAGATACGCAGTATTTT. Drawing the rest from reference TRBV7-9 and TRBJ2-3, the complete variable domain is DTGVSQNPRHKITKRGQNVTFRCDPISEHNRLYWYRQTLGQGPEFLTYFQNEAQLEKSRLLSDRFSAERPKGSFSTLEIQRTEQGDSAMYLCASSLGGGADTQYFGPGTRLTVL.